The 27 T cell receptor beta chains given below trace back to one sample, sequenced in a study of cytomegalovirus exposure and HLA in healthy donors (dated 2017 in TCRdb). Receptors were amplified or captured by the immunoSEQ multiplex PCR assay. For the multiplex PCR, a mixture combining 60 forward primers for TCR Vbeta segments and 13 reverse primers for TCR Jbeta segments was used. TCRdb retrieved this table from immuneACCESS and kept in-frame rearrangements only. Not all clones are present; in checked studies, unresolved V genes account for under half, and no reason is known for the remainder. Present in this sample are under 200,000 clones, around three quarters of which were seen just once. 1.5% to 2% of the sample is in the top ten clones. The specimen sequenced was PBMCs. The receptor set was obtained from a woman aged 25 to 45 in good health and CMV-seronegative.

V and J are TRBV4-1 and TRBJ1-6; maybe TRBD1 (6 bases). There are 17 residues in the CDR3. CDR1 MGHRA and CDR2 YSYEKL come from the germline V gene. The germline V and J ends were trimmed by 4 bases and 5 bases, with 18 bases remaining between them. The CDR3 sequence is CASSRLPTGRNNSPLHF. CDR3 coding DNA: TGCGCCAGCAGCCGCCTCCCTACAGGGCGAAATAATTCACCCCTCCACTTT.

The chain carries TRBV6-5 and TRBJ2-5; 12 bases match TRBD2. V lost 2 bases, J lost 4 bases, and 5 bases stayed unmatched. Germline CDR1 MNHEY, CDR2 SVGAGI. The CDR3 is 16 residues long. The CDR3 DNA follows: TGTGCCAGCAGTTACACCGTGACTAGCGGGAGAGAGACCCAGTACTTC. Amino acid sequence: CASSYTVTSGRETQYF.

The CDR3 bases are TGTGCCAGTAGACGGACAGCGAACTCTGGGGCCAACGTCCTGACTTTC. Residues: CASRRTANSGANVLTF. The chain joins TRBV19 to TRBJ2-6; tentatively, D is TRBD1 (6 bases). This CDR3 is 16 amino acids long. Per germline, CDR1 LNHDA and CDR2 SQIVND (reference sequence). Trimming left V 6 bases short and J 0 bases short, with 12 bases between. The whole variable domain, filled in from reference TRBV19 and TRBJ2-6, reads DGGITQSPKYLFRKEGQNVTLSCEQNLNHDAMYWYRQDPGQGLRLIYYSQIVNDFQKGDIAEGYSVSREKKESFPLTVTSAQKNPTAFYLCASRRTANSGANVLTFGAGSRLTVL.

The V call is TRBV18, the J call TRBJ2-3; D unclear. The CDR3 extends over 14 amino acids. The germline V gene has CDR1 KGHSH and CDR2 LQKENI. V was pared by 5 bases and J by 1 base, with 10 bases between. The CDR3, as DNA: TGTGCCAGCTCATCAGACACACGCACAGATACGCAGTATTTT. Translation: CASSSDTRTDTQYF.

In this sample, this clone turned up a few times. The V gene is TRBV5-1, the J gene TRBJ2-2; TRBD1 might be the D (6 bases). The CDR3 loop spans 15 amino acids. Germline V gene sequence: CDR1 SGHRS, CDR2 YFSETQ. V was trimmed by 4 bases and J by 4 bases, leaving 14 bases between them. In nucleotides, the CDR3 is TGCGCCAGCAGCATTCGACAGGACCGCACCGGGGAGCTGTTTTTT. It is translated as CASSIRQDRTGELFF.

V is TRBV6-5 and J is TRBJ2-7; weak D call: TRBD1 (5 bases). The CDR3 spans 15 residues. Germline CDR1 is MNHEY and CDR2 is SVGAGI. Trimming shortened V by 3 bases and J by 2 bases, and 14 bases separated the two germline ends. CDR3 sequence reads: CASSYLSGRAYEQYF. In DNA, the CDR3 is TGTGCCAGCAGTTATTTATCAGGGCGAGCCTACGAGCAGTACTTC.

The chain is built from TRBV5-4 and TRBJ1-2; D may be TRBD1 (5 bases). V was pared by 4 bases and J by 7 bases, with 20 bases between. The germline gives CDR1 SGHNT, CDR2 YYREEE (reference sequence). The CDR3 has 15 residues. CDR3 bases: TGTGCCAGCAGCCATGATGTTCTGGGGCTGGGTGGCTACACCTTC. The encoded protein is CASSHDVLGLGGYTF.

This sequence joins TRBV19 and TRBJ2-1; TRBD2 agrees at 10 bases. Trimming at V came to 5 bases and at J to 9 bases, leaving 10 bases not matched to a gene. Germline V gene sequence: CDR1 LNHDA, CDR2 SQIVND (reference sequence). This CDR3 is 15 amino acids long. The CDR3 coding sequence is TGTGCCAGTAGTTTTGAAGCGGGAGGGCTTGGTGAGCAGTTCTTC. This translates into CASSFEAGGLGEQFF.

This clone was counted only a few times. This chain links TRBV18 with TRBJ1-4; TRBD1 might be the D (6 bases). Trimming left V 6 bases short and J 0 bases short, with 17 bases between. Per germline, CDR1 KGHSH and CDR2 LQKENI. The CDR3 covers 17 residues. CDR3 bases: TGTGCCAGCTCGACAACAGGGTCCGGAGCAACTAATGAAAAACTGTTTTTT. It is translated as CASSTTGSGATNEKLFF.

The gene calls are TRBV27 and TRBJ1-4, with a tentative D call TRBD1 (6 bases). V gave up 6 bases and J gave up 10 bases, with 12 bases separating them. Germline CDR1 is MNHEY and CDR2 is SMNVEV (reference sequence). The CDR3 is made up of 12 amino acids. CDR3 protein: CASRDQGLKLFF. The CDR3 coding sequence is TGTGCCAGCAGGGACCAGGGGCTAAAACTGTTTTTT.

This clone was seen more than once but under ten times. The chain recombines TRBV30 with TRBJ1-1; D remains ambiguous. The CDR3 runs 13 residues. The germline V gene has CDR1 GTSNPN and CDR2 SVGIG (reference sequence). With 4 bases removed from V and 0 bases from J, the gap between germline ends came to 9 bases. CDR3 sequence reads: CAWTLGMNTEAFF. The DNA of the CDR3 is TGTGCCTGGACTCTAGGTATGAACACTGAAGCTTTCTTT.

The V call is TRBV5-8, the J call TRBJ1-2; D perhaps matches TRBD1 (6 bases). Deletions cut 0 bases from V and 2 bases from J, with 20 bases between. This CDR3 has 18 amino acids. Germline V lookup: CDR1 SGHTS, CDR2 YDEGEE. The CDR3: CASSLEGDVGAANYGYTF. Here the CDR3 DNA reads TGTGCCAGCAGCTTGGAGGGGGATGTTGGGGCTGCGAACTATGGCTACACCTTC.

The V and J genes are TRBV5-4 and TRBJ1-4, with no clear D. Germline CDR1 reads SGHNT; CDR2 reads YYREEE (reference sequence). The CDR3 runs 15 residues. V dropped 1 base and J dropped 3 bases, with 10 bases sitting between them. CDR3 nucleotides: TGTGCCAGCAGCTTGTTTGGCGGGGCTAATGAAAAACTGTTTTTT. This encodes CASSLFGGANEKLFF.

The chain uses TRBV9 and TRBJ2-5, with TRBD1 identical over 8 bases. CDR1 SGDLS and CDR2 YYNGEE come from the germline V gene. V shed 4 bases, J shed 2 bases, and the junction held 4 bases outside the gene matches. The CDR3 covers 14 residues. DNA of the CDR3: TGTGCCAGCAGCCGGGACAGGATGCAAGAGACCCAGTACTTC. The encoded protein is CASSRDRMQETQYF.

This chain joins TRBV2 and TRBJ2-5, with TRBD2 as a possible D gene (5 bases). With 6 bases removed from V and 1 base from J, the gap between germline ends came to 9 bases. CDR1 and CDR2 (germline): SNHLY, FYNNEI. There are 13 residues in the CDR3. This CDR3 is CASSRGLQETQYF. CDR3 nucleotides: TGTGCCAGCAGCCGTGGACTCCAAGAGACCCAGTACTTC. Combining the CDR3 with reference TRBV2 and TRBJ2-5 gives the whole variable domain EPEVTQTPSHQVTQMGQEVILRCVPISNHLYFYWYRQILGQKVEFLVSFYNNEISEKSEIFDDQFSVERPDGSNFTLKIRSTKLEDSAMYFCASSRGLQETQYFGPGTRLLVL.

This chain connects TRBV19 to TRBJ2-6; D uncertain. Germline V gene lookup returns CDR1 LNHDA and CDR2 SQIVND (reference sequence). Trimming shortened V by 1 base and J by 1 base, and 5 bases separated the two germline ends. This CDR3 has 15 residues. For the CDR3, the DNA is TGTGCCAGTAGTATAGCTGTGTCTGGGGCCAACGTCCTGACTTTC. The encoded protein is CASSIAVSGANVLTF.

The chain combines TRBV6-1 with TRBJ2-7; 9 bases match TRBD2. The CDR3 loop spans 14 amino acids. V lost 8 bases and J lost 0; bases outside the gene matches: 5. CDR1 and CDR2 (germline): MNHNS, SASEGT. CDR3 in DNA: TGTGCCAGCGGACTAGCGTTGACCTCCTACGAGCAGTACTTC. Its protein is CASGLALTSYEQYF.

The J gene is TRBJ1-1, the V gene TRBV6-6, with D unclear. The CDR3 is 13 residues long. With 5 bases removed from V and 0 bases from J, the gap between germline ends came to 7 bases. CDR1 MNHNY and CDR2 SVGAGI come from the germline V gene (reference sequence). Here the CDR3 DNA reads TGTGCCAGCAGTCCCTATTTGAACACTGAAGCTTTCTTT. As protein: CASSPYLNTEAFF.

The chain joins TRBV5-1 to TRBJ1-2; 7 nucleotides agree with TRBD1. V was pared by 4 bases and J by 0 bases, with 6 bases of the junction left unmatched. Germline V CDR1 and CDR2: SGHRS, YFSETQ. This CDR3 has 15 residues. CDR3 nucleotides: TGCGCCAGCAGCCCGCGACAGGGCCCTAACTATGGCTACACCTTC. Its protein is CASSPRQGPNYGYTF.

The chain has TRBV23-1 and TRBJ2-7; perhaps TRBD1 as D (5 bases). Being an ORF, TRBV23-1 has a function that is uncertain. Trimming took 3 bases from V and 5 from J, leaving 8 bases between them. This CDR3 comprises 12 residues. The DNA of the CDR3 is TGCGCCAGCAGTCACCACAGGCACGAGCAGTACTTC. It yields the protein CASSHHRHEQYF.

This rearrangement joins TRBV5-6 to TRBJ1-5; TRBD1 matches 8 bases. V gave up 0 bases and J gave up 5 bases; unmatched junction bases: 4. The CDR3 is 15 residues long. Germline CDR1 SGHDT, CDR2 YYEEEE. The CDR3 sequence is CASSLATGAHQPQHF. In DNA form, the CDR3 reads TGTGCCAGCAGCTTGGCGACAGGGGCACATCAGCCCCAGCATTTT.

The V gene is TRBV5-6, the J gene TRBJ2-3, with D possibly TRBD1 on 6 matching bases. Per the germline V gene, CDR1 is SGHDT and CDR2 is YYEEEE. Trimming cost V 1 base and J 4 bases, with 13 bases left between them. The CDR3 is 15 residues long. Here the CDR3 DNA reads TGTGCCAGCAGCTTGACAGGGCTTTACTCAGATACGCAGTATTTT. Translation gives CASSLTGLYSDTQYF.

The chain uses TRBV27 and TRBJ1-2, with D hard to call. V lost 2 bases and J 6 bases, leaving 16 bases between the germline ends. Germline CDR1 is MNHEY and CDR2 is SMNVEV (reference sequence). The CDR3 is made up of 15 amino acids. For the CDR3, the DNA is TGTGCCAGCAGTTTACGAAGAGGGAGTGAGGATGGCTACACCTTC. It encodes CASSLRRGSEDGYTF.

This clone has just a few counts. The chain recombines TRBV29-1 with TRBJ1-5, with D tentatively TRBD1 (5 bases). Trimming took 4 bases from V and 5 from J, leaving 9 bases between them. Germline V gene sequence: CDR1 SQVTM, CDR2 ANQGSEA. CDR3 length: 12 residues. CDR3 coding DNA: TGCAGCGTTGTAGTAGGGGATCAGCCCCAGCATTTT. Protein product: CSVVVGDQPQHF.

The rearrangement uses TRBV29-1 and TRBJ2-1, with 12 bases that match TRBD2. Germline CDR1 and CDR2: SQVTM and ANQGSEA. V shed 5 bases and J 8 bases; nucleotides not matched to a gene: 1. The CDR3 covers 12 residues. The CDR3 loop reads CSVLAGGYEQFF. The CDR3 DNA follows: TGCAGCGTTCTAGCGGGGGGGTATGAGCAGTTCTTC.

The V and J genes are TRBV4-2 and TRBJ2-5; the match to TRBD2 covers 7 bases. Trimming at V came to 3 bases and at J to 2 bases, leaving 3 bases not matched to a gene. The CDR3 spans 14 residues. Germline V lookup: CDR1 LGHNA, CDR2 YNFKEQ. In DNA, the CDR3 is TGTGCCAGCAGCCACTCGGGACTACAAGAGACCCAGTACTTC. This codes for CASSHSGLQETQYF.

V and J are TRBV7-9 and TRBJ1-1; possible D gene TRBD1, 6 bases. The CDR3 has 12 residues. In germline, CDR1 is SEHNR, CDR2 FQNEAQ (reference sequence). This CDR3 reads CSTQGMNTEAFF. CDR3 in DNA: TGTTCCACACAGGGAATGAACACTGAAGCTTTCTTT.